This is a list of T cell receptor beta chains from one sample in a study of cytomegalovirus exposure and HLA in healthy donors. The table came from immunoSEQ multiplex PCR; TCRdb's copy has only in-frame clones and leaves some out. The sample shows about 150,000 clones, approximately 72% of them seen only once. The sample comprised PBMCs. The receptors come from a man younger than 30 in good health and CMV-seronegative. Each CDR3 is given with its conserved first and last residue. Fields, in order: D gene, V gene, J gene, clone size, CDR3 DNA, CDR3 protein. The D gene is left open where the match is weak. Clone size, where shown, is once, few, many, or a class for clones that have expanded.

D: NA; V: TRBV25-1; J: TRBJ1-3; size: once; DNA: TGTGCCAGCAGTGAGGGGGCGTCTGGAAACACCATATATTTT; CDR3: CASSEGASGNTIYF
D: TRBD1; V: TRBV10-3; J: TRBJ2-7; size: NA; DNA: TGTGCCATCAAACGGGAAACAGGGGGCCTCTACGAGCAGTACTTC; CDR3: CAIKRETGGLYEQYF
D: NA; V: TRBV19; J: TRBJ2-3; size: NA; DNA: TGTGCCAGTAGTCAACAGTTGGATACGCAGTATTTT; CDR3: CASSQQLDTQYF
D: NA; V: TRBV7-9; J: TRBJ1-4; size: NA; DNA: TGTGCCAGCAGCTTAACTACTAATGAAAAACTGTTTTTT; CDR3: CASSLTTNEKLFF
D: TRBD1; V: TRBV2; J: TRBJ1-4; size: NA; DNA: TGTGCCAGCAGTGACGATAAGACAGGGGGATGTTTTTTT; CDR3: CASSDDKTGGCFF
D: NA; V: TRBV19; J: TRBJ2-3; size: few; DNA: TGTGCCAGCAGGGCCAGGACGCGCACAGATACGCAGTATTTT; CDR3: CASRARTRTDTQYF
D: TRBD2; V: TRBV7-9; J: TRBJ2-5; size: medium-sized; DNA: TGTGCCAGCAGCCAACCACTAGCGGGGGCCTCAGAGACCCAGTACTTC; CDR3: CASSQPLAGASETQYF
D: NA; V: TRBV29-1; J: TRBJ1-2; size: NA; DNA: TGCAGCGTTGGCAGGGGTGACTATGGCTACACCTTC; CDR3: CSVGRGDYGYTF
D: NA; V: TRBV16; J: TRBJ1-1; size: NA; DNA: TGTGCCAGCAGCCCCGAATTCCGGCAGGTGAACACTGAAGCTTTCTTT; CDR3: CASSPEFRQVNTEAFF
D: TRBD1; V: TRBV5-5; J: TRBJ2-6; size: NA; DNA: TGTGCCAGCAGCTTGGAGGGACAGGGGCCCCTCGGGGCCAACGTCCTGACTTTC; CDR3: CASSLEGQGPLGANVLTF
D: TRBD2; V: TRBV5-1; J: TRBJ2-5; size: few; DNA: TGCGCCAGCAGCTCGGGACTAGCGGGGCAAGAGACCCAGTACTTC; CDR3: CASSSGLAGQETQYF
D: NA; V: TRBV7-6; J: TRBJ2-1; size: NA; DNA: TGTGCCAGCGCGGCACACTACAATGAGCAGTTCTTC; CDR3: CASAAHYNEQFF
D: TRBD1; V: TRBV13; J: TRBJ2-6; size: few; DNA: TGTGCCAGCAGCGGGACAGGGCTAGGGGCCAACGTCCTGACTTTC; CDR3: CASSGTGLGANVLTF
D: TRBD1; V: TRBV30; J: TRBJ2-3; size: NA; DNA: TGTGCCTGGAAAGGGACAGGGAAGGATACGCAGTATTTT; CDR3: CAWKGTGKDTQYF
D: NA; V: TRBV13; J: TRBJ1-3; size: NA; DNA: TGTGCCAGCAGCTTAGGAAAGGGGGGAAACACCATATATTTT; CDR3: CASSLGKGGNTIYF
D: TRBD1; V: TRBV7-2; J: TRBJ1-2; size: NA; DNA: TGTGCCAGCAGCACTCGGGACAGGGGTAAAGGCTACACCTTC; CDR3: CASSTRDRGKGYTF
D: TRBD1; V: TRBV18; J: TRBJ2-3; size: NA; DNA: TGTGCCAGCTCACCTCGGGACAGGGAAGATACGCAGTATTTT; CDR3: CASSPRDREDTQYF
D: NA; V: TRBV19; J: TRBJ1-3; size: NA; DNA: TGTGCCAGTAGACACAACTCTGGAAACACCATATATTTT; CDR3: CASRHNSGNTIYF
D: NA; V: TRBV6-5; J: TRBJ1-2; size: NA; DNA: TGTGCCAGCAGTTACTTTTCCAGCTATGGCTACACCTTC; CDR3: CASSYFSSYGYTF
D: NA; V: TRBV15; J: TRBJ1-6; size: few; DNA: TGTGCCACCAGCAGAGCTCCCCGTGGAGGTTATTCACCCCTCCACTTT; CDR3: CATSRAPRGGYSPLHF
D: TRBD2; V: TRBV5-4; J: TRBJ2-5; size: NA; DNA: TGTGCCAGCAGCTTGACGCTAGCGGGGGCTGAGACCCAGTACTTC; CDR3: CASSLTLAGAETQYF
D: TRBD1; V: TRBV5-6; J: TRBJ2-7; size: NA; DNA: TGTGCCAGCAGCACGGACAGGGACTACGAGCAGTACTTC; CDR3: CASSTDRDYEQYF
D: TRBD1; V: TRBV28; J: TRBJ2-3; size: once; DNA: TGTGCCAGCAGCCGTGACAGGGGCACAGATACGCAGTATTTT; CDR3: CASSRDRGTDTQYF
D: NA; V: TRBV5-6; J: TRBJ2-2; size: few; DNA: TGTGCGACACAAGGGCGGGTATACACCGGGGAGCTGTTTTTT; CDR3: CATQGRVYTGELFF
D: TRBD1; V: TRBV10-3; J: TRBJ1-6; size: few; DNA: TGTGCCATCAGGGGGACAGTAAGAAATTCACCCCTCCACTTT; CDR3: CAIRGTVRNSPLHF
D: NA; V: TRBV9; J: TRBJ2-5; size: NA; DNA: TGTGCCAGCAACCCGGCGGGATCACAAGAGACCCAGTACTTC; CDR3: CASNPAGSQETQYF
D: TRBD1; V: TRBV2; J: TRBJ2-3; size: NA; DNA: TGTGCCAGCGTACCGGGACAGAGCACAGATACGCAGTATTTT; CDR3: CASVPGQSTDTQYF
D: TRBD1; V: TRBV7-9; J: TRBJ1-1; size: NA; DNA: TGTGCCAGCTTAAGTTTATCAGGGGGCCTCACTGAAGCTTTCTTT; CDR3: CASLSLSGGLTEAFF
D: TRBD2; V: TRBV19; J: TRBJ2-5; size: NA; DNA: TGTGCCAGTAGTATAGATGCGGGGGGGTCCCGGGCCCAGTACTTC; CDR3: CASSIDAGGSRAQYF
D: NA; V: TRBV7-3; J: TRBJ1-2; size: NA; DNA: TGTGCCAGCAGCCCCATCCCGACTCCGGACTATGGCTACACCTTC; CDR3: CASSPIPTPDYGYTF
D: TRBD1; V: TRBV6-5; J: TRBJ2-7; size: NA; DNA: TGTGCCAGCAGTTACCTCGGACAGGGGGCTAAAGAGCAGTACTTC; CDR3: CASSYLGQGAKEQYF
D: TRBD1; V: TRBV11-2; J: TRBJ1-1; size: NA; DNA: TGTGCCAGCAGCCCGGACAGGGGCGCTGAAGCTTTCTTT; CDR3: CASSPDRGAEAFF
D: NA; V: TRBV7-9; J: TRBJ2-3; size: NA; DNA: TGTGCCGCGGGATTGGATACGCAGTATTTT; CDR3: CAAGLDTQYF
D: TRBD1; V: TRBV7-9; J: TRBJ2-7; size: NA; DNA: TGTTCCAGCAGCCCTTTACAGGGGTATGGGTCCTACGAGCAGTACTTC; CDR3: CSSSPLQGYGSYEQYF
D: TRBD1; V: TRBV7-7; J: TRBJ1-3; size: few; DNA: TGTGCTAGCAGCTTAAGCTGGACAGGGAATTATGGAAACACCATATATTTT; CDR3: CASSLSWTGNYGNTIYF
D: NA; V: TRBV4-1; J: TRBJ2-1; size: NA; DNA: TGCGCCAGCAGCCAGCAGACATTCTCCTACAATGAGCAGTTCTTC; CDR3: CASSQQTFSYNEQFF
D: NA; V: TRBV6-4; J: TRBJ1-6; size: NA; DNA: TGTGCCAGCAGTGCTCGAGGCGATGGGGCTAGTTCACCCCTCCACTTT; CDR3: CASSARGDGASSPLHF
D: TRBD1; V: TRBV7-9; J: TRBJ1-2; size: NA; DNA: TGTGCCAGCAGCCTCCGGGACAGGGCGATCTATGGCTACACCTTC; CDR3: CASSLRDRAIYGYTF
D: NA; V: TRBV28; J: TRBJ1-5; size: NA; DNA: TGTGCCACCGCGGGACGGGTAAATCAGCCCCAGCATTTT; CDR3: CATAGRVNQPQHF
D: TRBD1; V: TRBV5-1; J: TRBJ1-1; size: NA; DNA: TGCGCCAGCAGCTTGGCGCAGGGGGCGAACACTGAAGCTTTCTTT; CDR3: CASSLAQGANTEAFF
D: NA; V: TRBV10-3; J: TRBJ1-1; size: once; DNA: TGTGCCATCAGCCCTGCAGGGGACGGAGCTTTCTTT; CDR3: CAISPAGDGAFF
D: NA; V: TRBV27; J: TRBJ1-2; size: NA; DNA: TGTGCCAGCAGTTTATCGACAACAGAGAACTATGGCTACACCTTC; CDR3: CASSLSTTENYGYTF
D: NA; V: TRBV2; J: TRBJ2-3; size: once; DNA: TGTGCCAGCAGGCTTACAGGTCCTAGCACAGATACGCAGTATTTT; CDR3: CASRLTGPSTDTQYF
D: TRBD1; V: TRBV7-2; J: TRBJ2-7; size: NA; DNA: TGTGCCAGCAGCTTTGGACAGGGGCTCTACGAGCAGTACTTC; CDR3: CASSFGQGLYEQYF
D: NA; V: TRBV18; J: TRBJ1-4; size: NA; DNA: TGTGCCAGCTCTCCCCAGGGAGGCAATGAAAAACTGTTTTTT; CDR3: CASSPQGGNEKLFF
D: NA; V: TRBV14; J: TRBJ1-3; size: NA; DNA: TGTGCCAGCAGCCAAGATCGCGGGCCTTGGTTAAACACCATATATTTT; CDR3: CASSQDRGPWLNTIYF
D: NA; V: TRBV27; J: TRBJ1-1; size: NA; DNA: TGTGCCAGCAGTTTATACCCTCGGGGGGGAACCCCACTAAACACTGAAGCTTTCTTT; CDR3: CASSLYPRGGTPLNTEAFF
D: NA; V: TRBV29-1; J: TRBJ1-2; size: NA; DNA: TGCAGCGTTGACGGGACTTCGAACCATGGTTACACCTTC; CDR3: CSVDGTSNHGYTF